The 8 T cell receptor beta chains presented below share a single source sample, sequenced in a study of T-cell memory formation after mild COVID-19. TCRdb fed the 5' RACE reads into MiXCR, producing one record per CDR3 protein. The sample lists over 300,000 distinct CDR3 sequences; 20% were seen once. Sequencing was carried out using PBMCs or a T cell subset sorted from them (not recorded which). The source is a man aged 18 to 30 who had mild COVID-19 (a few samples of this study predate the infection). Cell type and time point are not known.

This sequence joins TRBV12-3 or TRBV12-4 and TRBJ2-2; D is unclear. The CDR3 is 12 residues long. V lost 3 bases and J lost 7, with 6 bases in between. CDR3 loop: CASSLNGGELFF. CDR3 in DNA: TGTGCCAGCAGTTTGAACGGCGGGGAGCTGTTTTTT.

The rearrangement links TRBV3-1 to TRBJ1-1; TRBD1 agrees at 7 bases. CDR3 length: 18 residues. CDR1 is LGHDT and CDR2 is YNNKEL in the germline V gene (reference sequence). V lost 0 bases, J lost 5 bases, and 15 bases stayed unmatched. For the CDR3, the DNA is TGTGCCAGCAGCCAAGAGCCCTTTGACAGGGAGAGCAAGACTGAAGCTTTCTTT. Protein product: CASSQEPFDRESKTEAFF.

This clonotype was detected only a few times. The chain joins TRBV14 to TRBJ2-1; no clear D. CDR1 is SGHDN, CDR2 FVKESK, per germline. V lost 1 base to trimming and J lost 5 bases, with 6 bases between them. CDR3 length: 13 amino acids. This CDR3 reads CASSQAADNEQFF. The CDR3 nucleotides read TGTGCCAGCAGCCAAGCGGCGGACAATGAGCAGTTCTTC.

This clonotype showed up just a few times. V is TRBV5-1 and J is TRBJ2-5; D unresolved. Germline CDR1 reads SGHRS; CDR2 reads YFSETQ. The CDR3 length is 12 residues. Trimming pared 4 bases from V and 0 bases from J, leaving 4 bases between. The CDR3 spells CASSTDQETQYF. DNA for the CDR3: TGCGCCAGCAGCACTGACCAAGAGACCCAGTACTTC.

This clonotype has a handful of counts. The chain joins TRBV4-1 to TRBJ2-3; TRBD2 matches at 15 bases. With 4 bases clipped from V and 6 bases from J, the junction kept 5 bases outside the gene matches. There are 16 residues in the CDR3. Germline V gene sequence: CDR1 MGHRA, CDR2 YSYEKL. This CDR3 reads CASSLRTSGGADTQYF. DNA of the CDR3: TGCGCCAGCAGCCTCCGGACTAGCGGGGGGGCGGATACGCAGTATTTT.

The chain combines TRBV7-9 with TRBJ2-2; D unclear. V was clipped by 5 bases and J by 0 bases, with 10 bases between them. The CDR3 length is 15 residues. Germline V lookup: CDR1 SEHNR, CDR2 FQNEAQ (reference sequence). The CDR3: CASSPLGTNTGELFF. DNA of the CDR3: TGTGCCAGCAGCCCCCTGGGAACGAACACCGGGGAGCTGTTTTTT.

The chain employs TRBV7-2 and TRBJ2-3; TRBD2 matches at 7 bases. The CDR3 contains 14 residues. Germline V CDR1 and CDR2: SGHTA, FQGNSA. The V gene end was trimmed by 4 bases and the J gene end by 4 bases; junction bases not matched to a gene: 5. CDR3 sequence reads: CASSSGLDADTQYF. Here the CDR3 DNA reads TGTGCCAGCAGCTCAGGACTAGATGCAGATACGCAGTATTTT.

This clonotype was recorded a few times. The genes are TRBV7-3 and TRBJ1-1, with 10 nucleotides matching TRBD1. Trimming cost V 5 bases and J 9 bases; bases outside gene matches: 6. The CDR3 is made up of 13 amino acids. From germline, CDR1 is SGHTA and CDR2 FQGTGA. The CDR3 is CASSQDRGGKAFF. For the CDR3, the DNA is TGTGCCAGCAGCCAGGACAGGGGGGGGAAAGCTTTCTTT.